A single sample gave rise to the 8 T cell receptor beta chains below, sequenced in a study of identical twins. TCRdb analysed the 5' RACE reads with MiXCR anew, one entry per CDR3 protein. The sample lists roughly 1.6 million distinct CDR3 sequences; around 29% were seen once. Sequenced material: cord blood. These TCRs come from a newborn girl in good health.

CDR3 protein: CASSQPHTEAFF. DNA for the CDR3: TGTGCCAGCAGCCAACCTCACACTGAAGCTTTCTTT. The chain joins TRBV3-1 to TRBJ1-1; D is unresolved. The CDR3 loop spans 12 amino acids. V was trimmed by 2 bases and J by 3 bases, leaving 4 bases between them. The germline V gene encodes CDR1 LGHDT and CDR2 YNNKEL (reference sequence).

The rearrangement joins TRBV14 to TRBJ1-2; the D gene is possibly TRBD1 (6 bases). Germline assignment: CDR1 SGHDN and CDR2 FVKESK. Trimming stripped 1 base from V and 8 bases from J, with 17 bases between. This CDR3 has 15 amino acids. This chain's CDR3 is CASSQVAGAMEGYTF. For the CDR3, the DNA is TGTGCCAGCAGCCAAGTTGCGGGGGCGATGGAAGGCTACACCTTC. Complete variable domain (other parts from reference TRBV14 and TRBJ1-2): EAGVTQFPSHSVIEKGQTVTLRCDPISGHDNLYWYRRVMGKEIKFLLHFVKESKQDESGMPNNRFLAERTGGTYSTLKVQPAELEDSGVYFCASSQVAGAMEGYTFGSGTRLTVV.

CDR3 nucleotides: TGTGCCAGCAGTTTTGCCGGCCCCAGGGGCTATGGCTACACCTTC. This sequence encodes CASSFAGPRGYGYTF. The rearrangement uses TRBV12-3 or TRBV12-4 and TRBJ1-2, with D perhaps matching TRBD1 (6 bases). Trimming took 3 bases from V and 4 from J, leaving 15 bases between them. The CDR3 totals 15 residues.

The sample holds many counts of this clonotype. J is TRBJ2-1 and V is TRBV20-1, with D possibly being TRBD2 (6 bases). The CDR3 loop spans 15 amino acids. V lost 3 bases and J 4 bases, leaving 16 bases between the germline ends. Germline-derived CDR1 and CDR2 are DFQATT and SNEGSKA (reference sequence). The CDR3 protein is CSASGRLGPYNEQFF. As DNA, the CDR3 is TGCAGTGCTAGCGGCAGACTAGGCCCATACAATGAGCAGTTCTTC.

This clonotype was counted only a few times. V and J are TRBV20-1 and TRBJ1-2; TRBD1 agrees at 9 bases. Per germline, CDR1 DFQATT and CDR2 SNEGSKA (reference sequence). The junction had 3 bases not matched to a gene; V was cut back by 2 bases and J by 8 bases. The CDR3 consists of 12 residues. The CDR3 sequence: CSARRGTGGYTF. In nucleotides, the CDR3 is TGCAGTGCTAGACGGGGGACAGGGGGCTACACCTTC.

This clonotype was observed a handful of times. This rearrangement joins TRBV28 to TRBJ1-2; TRBD1 is a possible D gene (5 bases). Germline-derived CDR1 and CDR2 are MDHEN and SYDVKM. CDR3 size: 15 residues. V lost 5 bases to trimming and J lost 3 bases, with 16 bases between them. The CDR3 region is CASSPRRGGYYGYTF. The CDR3 coding sequence is TGTGCCAGCAGTCCACGCCGGGGGGGGTACTATGGCTACACCTTC.

The rearrangement uses TRBV25-1 and TRBJ1-2; weak D call: TRBD1 (5 bases). There are 12 residues in the CDR3. Looked up from germline, CDR1 is MGHDK and CDR2 is SYGVNS. Trimming left V 6 bases short and J 6 bases short, with 11 bases between. CDR3 nucleotides: TGTGCCAGCAGGATCGGGGCCCATGGCTACACCTTC. Protein: CASRIGAHGYTF.

This clonotype has just a few counts. CDR3 bases: TGTGCCAGCAGTTACGGCGGTAACTCCTACAATGAGCAGTTCTTC. As protein: CASSYGGNSYNEQFF. The chain recombines TRBV6-5 with TRBJ2-1, with D unclear. Germline V gene lookup returns CDR1 MNHEY and CDR2 SVGAGI. This CDR3 has 15 residues. V dropped 2 bases and J dropped 0 bases, with 8 bases sitting between them.